Listed here are 27 T cell receptor beta chains from one sample, sequenced in a study of spatial heterogeneity in lung cancer. MiXCR, run by TCRdb on the 5' RACE reads, gives a single entry per CDR3 protein. Altogether about 53,000 distinct CDR3 sequences are present, less than 9% being singletons, with the ten largest covering approximately 2.6%. Time point defined: sample taken at primary tumor resection. Frozen PBMC, nontumor lung or tumor provided whole RNA, which was sequenced unsorted. The specimen comprised PBMCs, sampled at surgery. The receptors were sampled from a female donor with early-stage non-small cell lung cancer.

This clonotype was detected many times. The chain is built from TRBV19 and TRBJ2-6, with unresolved D. In germline, CDR1 is LNHDA, CDR2 SQIVND (reference sequence). V was clipped by 7 bases and J by 0 bases, with 4 bases between them. The CDR3 extends over 13 amino acids. CDR3: CASIPSGANVLTF. The CDR3 coding sequence is TGTGCCAGTATCCCCTCTGGGGCCAACGTCCTGACTTTC.

This clonotype was seen many times. CDR3 sequence (DNA): TGTGCCAGCAAGTCGACTAGCGTGAGCACAGATACGCAGTATTTT. Translation: CASKSTSVSTDTQYF. This sequence joins TRBV2 and TRBJ2-3; TRBD2 matches at 8 bases. The CDR3 runs 15 residues. V lost 7 bases and J lost 0; bases outside the gene matches: 6. Germline V gives CDR1 SNHLY, CDR2 FYNNEI.

This clonotype was seen at least ten times. J is TRBJ2-7 and V is TRBV29-1; 7 bases fit TRBD2. Losses at the gene ends were 4 bases for V and 6 bases for J; bases not matched to a gene: 6. The CDR3 is 12 residues long. Germline assignment: CDR1 SQVTM and CDR2 ANQGSEA. This CDR3 reads CSVVSGGFEQYF. The DNA for the CDR3 is TGCAGCGTTGTATCGGGGGGTTTCGAGCAGTACTTC.

Ten or more counts support this clonotype. This rearrangement joins TRBV6-5 to TRBJ2-7; perhaps D is TRBD1 or TRBD2 (5 bases each). V was trimmed by 6 bases and J by 12 bases, leaving 18 bases between them. Germline V lookup: CDR1 MNHEY, CDR2 SVGAGI. The CDR3 covers 12 residues. The CDR3: CASSGDRKQLYF. The DNA of the CDR3 is TGTGCCAGCAGCGGGGACCGAAAACAATTGTACTTC.

The rearrangement links TRBV7-2 to TRBJ2-2; 15 nucleotides agree with TRBD2. With 5 bases clipped from V and 3 bases from J, the junction kept 7 bases outside the gene matches. This CDR3 has 18 residues. Germline V CDR1 and CDR2: SGHTA, FQGNSA. The CDR3 loop reads CASSPGTSGGPYTGELFF. As DNA, the CDR3 is TGTGCCAGCAGCCCTGGGACTAGCGGGGGGCCTTACACCGGGGAGCTGTTTTTT.

This clonotype was seen ten or more times. J is TRBJ1-1 and V is TRBV20-1, with TRBD1 identical over 9 bases. CDR3 length: 13 amino acids. The germline gives CDR1 DFQATT, CDR2 SNEGSKA (reference sequence). Trimming took 0 bases from V and 8 from J; bases not matched to a gene: 4. The CDR3 spells CSAREVGTGEAFF. In DNA, the CDR3 is TGCAGTGCTAGAGAGGTGGGGACAGGGGAAGCTTTCTTT.

The table lists this clonotype with many counts. This sequence joins TRBV9 and TRBJ1-3; D not certain. V was pared by 7 bases and J by 1 base, with 12 bases between. The CDR3 extends over 14 amino acids. Germline loops: CDR1 SGDLS, CDR2 YYNGEE. The CDR3 loop reads CASAPLLSGNTIYF. In nucleotides, the CDR3 is TGTGCCAGCGCACCTCTTCTATCTGGAAACACCATATATTTT.

The chain uses TRBV18 and TRBJ2-6; 7 bases are a match to TRBD1. This CDR3 has 16 amino acids. V was clipped by 4 bases and J by 0 bases; unmatched bases: 3. Germline-derived CDR1 and CDR2 are KGHSH and LQKENI. The CDR3 DNA follows: TGTGCCAGCTCACGACAGGGCATCTCTGGGGCCAACGTCCTGACTTTC. Translation gives CASSRQGISGANVLTF.

This clonotype has at least ten counts. The V call is TRBV20-1, the J call TRBJ2-3; maybe TRBD1 (5 bases). CDR1 and CDR2 (germline): DFQATT, SNEGSKA (reference sequence). The CDR3 is 14 residues long. The V and J ends lost 0 bases and 8 bases respectively, with 15 bases between them. CDR3 amino acids: CSARDLGATGTQYF. For the CDR3, the DNA is TGCAGTGCTAGAGATCTTGGGGCTACTGGTACGCAGTATTTT.

The gene calls are TRBV5-1 and TRBJ2-5, with D perhaps matching TRBD2 (6 bases). This CDR3 region has 12 residues. The V end lost 1 base, the J end lost 7 bases, and 8 bases lay between the germline ends. CDR1 is SGHRS and CDR2 is YFSETQ in the germline V gene. The CDR3 sequence is CASSLSTRTQYF. In DNA, the CDR3 is TGCGCCAGCAGCTTGTCGACTAGGACCCAGTACTTC. Full variable domain (outside the CDR3, taken from reference TRBV5-1 and TRBJ2-5): KAGVTQTPRYLIKTRGQQVTLSCSPISGHRSVSWYQQTPGQGLQFLFEYFSETQRNKGNFPGRFSGRQFSNSRSEMNVSTLELGDSALYLCASSLSTRTQYFGPGTRLLVL.

This clonotype appeared many times. The chain employs TRBV6-5 and TRBJ2-3, with D possibly being TRBD1 or TRBD2 (6 bases each). The CDR3 runs to 15 residues. Germline lookup yields CDR1 MNHEY and CDR2 SVGAGI. The V end was cut by 2 bases, the J end by 3 bases, with 12 bases between. Here the CDR3 DNA reads TGTGCCAGCAGTTACGCCAGGGGACTGACAGATACGCAGTATTTT. Its protein is CASSYARGLTDTQYF.

This clonotype was detected ten times or more. The gene calls are TRBV10-2 and TRBJ2-3; D call uncertain. Trimming shortened V by 7 bases and J by 0 bases, and 11 bases separated the two germline ends. CDR3 length equals 14 residues. Germline V gives CDR1 WSHSY, CDR2 SAAADI. The CDR3 sequence: CASTQGLSTDTQYF. CDR3 nucleotide sequence: TGCGCCAGCACCCAAGGGTTGAGCACAGATACGCAGTATTTT.

The chain recombines TRBV11-2 with TRBJ2-7; the match to TRBD1 covers 9 bases. Germline values: CDR1 SGHAT, CDR2 FQNNGV. The CDR3 runs 15 residues. Germline trimming cut 2 bases from V and 4 bases from J; bases unmatched to any gene: 6. The CDR3 coding sequence is TGTGCCAGCAGCTTATACGGGACAGGGACTTACGAGCAGTACTTC. It encodes CASSLYGTGTYEQYF.

This clonotype has only a few counts. V usage is TRBV5-1 and J usage is TRBJ2-7, with D uncertain. CDR1 and CDR2 (germline): SGHRS, YFSETQ. The CDR3 sequence is 13 residues long. V lost 4 bases and J 4 bases, leaving 12 bases between the germline ends. The CDR3 protein is CASSPPRRYEQYF. The CDR3 region has the DNA TGCGCCAGCAGCCCCCCACGGCGGTACGAGCAGTACTTC.

The chain has TRBV12-3 or TRBV12-4 and TRBJ2-3; 9 nucleotides line up with TRBD2. CDR3 size: 15 residues. Unmatched junction bases numbered 3, after V lost 1 base and J lost 4 bases. The CDR3 DNA is TGTGCCAGCAGTTTAGGTCTAGCGGGGCCAGATACGCAGTATTTT. Protein: CASSLGLAGPDTQYF.

This clonotype showed up many times. The chain carries TRBV20-1 and TRBJ2-3; 7 bases fit TRBD2. Germline loops: CDR1 DFQATT, CDR2 SNEGSKA (reference sequence). Germline trimming cut 3 bases from V and 3 bases from J; bases unmatched to any gene: 9. The CDR3 has 15 residues. CDR3 in amino acids: CSARALAAVTDTQYF. CDR3 coding DNA: TGCAGTGCTAGGGCCCTAGCGGCCGTAACAGATACGCAGTATTTT.

In this sample, this clonotype turned up many times. This sequence joins TRBV29-1 and TRBJ1-1; the D is unclear. The V gene's germline CDR1 is SQVTM and CDR2 ANQGSEA. Trimming cost V 5 bases and J 1 base, with 8 bases left between them. The CDR3 totals 12 residues. The CDR3: CSVFDGNTEAFF. The CDR3 DNA reads TGCAGCGTTTTTGACGGGAACACTGAAGCTTTCTTT.

This clonotype was counted at least ten times. This CDR3 is CASSPGPVGETQYF. The DNA of the CDR3 is TGTGCCAGCAGCCCGGGACCTGTTGGGGAGACCCAGTACTTC. V usage is TRBV9 and J usage is TRBJ2-5; D is perhaps TRBD1 or TRBD2 (5 bases each). The V and J ends lost 4 bases and 5 bases respectively, with 15 bases between them. This CDR3 contains 14 residues. CDR1 and CDR2 from the germline V gene are SGDLS and YYNGEE.

This clonotype has ten or more counts. This chain links TRBV4-3 with TRBJ2-3; D unclear. Germline-derived CDR1 and CDR2 are LGHNA and YSLEER. The CDR3 loop spans 14 amino acids. V was shortened by 0 bases and J by 7 bases, with 11 bases between the two germline ends. CDR3 sequence reads: CASSQDIGPHTQYF. CDR3 in DNA: TGCGCCAGCAGCCAAGATATCGGTCCACATACGCAGTATTTT.

In this sample, this clonotype turned up many times. The chain uses TRBV20-1 and TRBJ2-7; 9 bases are a match to TRBD1. J was trimmed by 5 bases and V by 6 bases; bases with no gene match: 5. Germline lookup yields CDR1 DFQATT and CDR2 SNEGSKA (reference sequence). The CDR3 length is 12 residues. CDR3 bases: TGCAGTGCGGGGACAGGGATTGACGAGCAGTACTTC. As protein: CSAGTGIDEQYF.

The CDR3 loop is CASSFRQGTNTEAFF. CDR3 DNA sequence: TGTGCCAGCAGCTTTCGACAGGGGACGAACACTGAAGCTTTCTTT. The chain recombines TRBV11-1 with TRBJ1-1, with 8 bases lining up with TRBD1. Trimming cost V 3 bases and J 1 base; bases outside gene matches: 4. The CDR3 covers 15 residues. Looked up from germline, CDR1 is SGHAT and CDR2 is FQDESV (reference sequence).

This clonotype was counted many times. The CDR3 coding sequence is TGCAGTGCCGTCACCCGTCCCCGACAGCTAGCCTACAATGAGCAGTTCTTC. As protein: CSAVTRPRQLAYNEQFF. The chain has TRBV20-1 and TRBJ2-1; D is perhaps TRBD1 (5 bases). Germline lookup yields CDR1 DFQATT and CDR2 SNEGSKA (reference sequence). There are 17 residues in the CDR3. V dropped 6 bases and J dropped 2 bases, with 23 bases sitting between them.

The table lists this clonotype with many counts. This rearrangement joins TRBV12-3 or TRBV12-4 to TRBJ2-1, with 15 bases lining up with TRBD2. With 6 bases clipped from V and 9 bases from J, the junction kept 9 bases outside the gene matches. The CDR3 consists of 16 residues. The CDR3 DNA reads as TGTGCCAGCAGAAGGCCGGGACTAGCGGGGGGAGGTGAGCAGTTCTTC. It encodes CASRRPGLAGGGEQFF.

This clonotype was found a few times. CDR3 nucleotide sequence: TGTGCCAGTAGTATTAGGGCGGATACGCAGTATTTT. This codes for CASSIRADTQYF. The rearrangement links TRBV19 to TRBJ2-3; the D is unclear. Germline V gene sequence: CDR1 LNHDA, CDR2 SQIVND (reference sequence). This CDR3 region has 12 residues. V lost 3 bases and J lost 6, with 7 bases in between.

This clonotype was detected a few times. CDR3 nucleotides: TGTGCCAGCAGTTCCCATGGGGGGACAAAGCAAGAGACCCAGTACTTC. Protein: CASSSHGGTKQETQYF. The chain joins TRBV28 to TRBJ2-5; D may correspond to TRBD1 or TRBD2 (6 bases each). The CDR3 is 16 residues long. The germline CDR1 and CDR2 sequences are MDHEN and SYDVKM. The germline V and J ends were trimmed by 4 bases and 2 bases, with 17 bases remaining between them.

This clonotype was seen only a few times. J is TRBJ2-7 and V is TRBV7-2, with D uncertain. CDR1 and CDR2 (germline): SGHTA, FQGNSA. The V end was cut by 2 bases, the J end by 6 bases, with 8 bases between. CDR3 length equals 12 residues. Written as DNA, the CDR3 is TGTGCCAGCAGCTTAATCGGGCGCGAGCAGTACTTC. Protein: CASSLIGREQYF.

This clonotype occurred many times. V is TRBV11-2 and J is TRBJ2-5, with TRBD2 identical over 10 bases. The length of the CDR3 is 14 residues. Germline V gene data show CDR1 as SGHAT and CDR2 as FQNNGV. The junction had 3 bases not matched to a gene; V was cut back by 3 bases and J by 5 bases. The CDR3 region is CASSFTSGAETQYF. For the CDR3, the DNA is TGTGCCAGCAGCTTCACTAGCGGGGCCGAGACCCAGTACTTC.